A single sample gave rise to the 19 T cell receptor beta chains below, sequenced in a study of cytomegalovirus exposure and HLA in healthy donors. Primers for the PCR totalled 60 Vbeta and 13 Jbeta. Using immunoSEQ multiplex PCR, the repertoire was profiled, and TCRdb retains in-frame clones only, with some absent. The sample yields about 160,000 clones, 86% seen once. Input material: PBMCs. These TCRs come from a young woman in good health and CMV-seronegative.

J is TRBJ2-7 and V is TRBV11-2; D not certain. Trimming pared 1 base from V and 2 bases from J, leaving 6 bases between. Germline V gene data show CDR1 as SGHAT and CDR2 as FQNNGV. This CDR3 contains 13 residues. The CDR3 protein is CASSLVAAYEQYF. In nucleotides, the CDR3 is TGTGCCAGCAGCTTAGTTGCGGCCTACGAGCAGTACTTC.

The chain couples TRBV7-2 to TRBJ1-3; D gene ambiguous. Germline V lookup: CDR1 SGHTA, CDR2 FQGNSA. Trimming cost V 5 bases and J 0 bases, with 5 bases left between them. There are 13 residues in the CDR3. Here the CDR3 DNA reads TGTGCCAGCAGCGTTTACTCTGGAAACACCATATATTTT. This sequence encodes CASSVYSGNTIYF.

In this sample, this clone turned up a few times. The V call is TRBV5-1, the J call TRBJ2-3; possible D gene TRBD1, 6 bases. Trimming pared 4 bases from V and 3 bases from J, leaving 18 bases between. The CDR3 spans 16 residues. Germline CDR1 is SGHRS and CDR2 is YFSETQ. CDR3 nucleotides: TGCGCCAGCAGCCCCGGGCAGGGGTATATTACAGATACGCAGTATTTT. It yields the protein CASSPGQGYITDTQYF.

This clone was seen a handful of times. This rearrangement joins TRBV6-1 to TRBJ1-5; 9 nucleotides agree with TRBD1. Germline V lookup: CDR1 MNHNS, CDR2 SASEGT. V was pared by 4 bases and J by 5 bases, with 3 bases of the junction left unmatched. The CDR3 loop spans 14 amino acids. The CDR3, as DNA: TGTGCCAGCAGTGGCGGGACAGGGTATCAGCCCCAGCATTTT. As protein: CASSGGTGYQPQHF.

CDR3 protein: CASSYRTSPQETQYF. In DNA, the CDR3 is TGTGCCAGCAGTTACCGGACTAGCCCCCAAGAGACCCAGTACTTC. The chain combines TRBV6-5 with TRBJ2-5; 8 nucleotides match TRBD2. The CDR3 runs to 15 residues. Trimming cost V 2 bases and J 1 base; bases outside gene matches: 3. Germline V gene sequence: CDR1 MNHEY, CDR2 SVGAGI.

The gene calls are TRBV11-3 and TRBJ2-7; possible D gene TRBD2, 7 bases. In germline, CDR1 is SGHNT, CDR2 YENEEA. The CDR3 runs 13 residues. The V end was cut by 8 bases, the J end by 2 bases, with 13 bases between. In DNA form, the CDR3 reads TGTGCCAGCGGGCGGGGGCAAGCCTACGAGCAGTACTTC. It translates to CASGRGQAYEQYF.

This clone was seen only once. This rearrangement joins TRBV6-6 to TRBJ1-1, with D perhaps TRBD1 (5 bases). Trimming shortened V by 9 bases and J by 1 base, and 6 bases separated the two germline ends. This CDR3 spans 11 amino acids. CDR1 MNHNY and CDR2 SVGAGI come from the germline V gene (reference sequence). The CDR3 region has the DNA TGTGCCAGTACAGGGAACACTGAAGCTTTCTTT. Its translation: CASTGNTEAFF.

The rearrangement links TRBV7-6 to TRBJ1-1; D uncertain. V lost 11 bases to trimming and J lost 3 bases, with 7 bases between them. Germline CDR1 SGHVS, CDR2 FNYEAQ. The CDR3 length is 10 residues. CDR3 sequence reads: CAVGDTEAFF. The DNA of the CDR3 is TGTGCCGTCGGGGACACTGAAGCTTTCTTT.

The V and J genes are TRBV28 and TRBJ1-2; D unclear. With 6 bases removed from V and 4 bases from J, the gap between germline ends came to 21 bases. This CDR3 spans 16 amino acids. Germline CDR1 and CDR2: MDHEN and SYDVKM. The CDR3 region is CASSSSERGRAYGYTF. CDR3 in DNA: TGTGCCAGCAGCTCCTCCGAGAGAGGGAGGGCCTATGGCTACACCTTC.

This clone has just one count. The rearrangement uses TRBV4-1 and TRBJ2-5; D unclear. The germline gives CDR1 MGHRA, CDR2 YSYEKL. There are 13 residues in the CDR3. V lost 3 bases and J 0 bases, leaving 5 bases between the germline ends. The CDR3 spells CASSHDYQETQYF. The DNA of the CDR3 is TGCGCCAGCAGCCATGACTACCAAGAGACCCAGTACTTC.

The chain has TRBV14 and TRBJ1-2; 9 nucleotides agree with TRBD1. This CDR3 region has 15 residues. The V gene's germline CDR1 is SGHDN and CDR2 FVKESK. After removal of 2 bases from V and 6 bases from J, the junction contained 7 bases not matched to a gene. CDR3 nucleotides: TGTGCCAGCAGCCAATTGGACAGGGGTTCGAATGGCTACACCTTC. It encodes CASSQLDRGSNGYTF. Combining the CDR3 with reference TRBV14 and TRBJ1-2 gives the whole variable domain EAGVTQFPSHSVIEKGQTVTLRCDPISGHDNLYWYRRVMGKEIKFLLHFVKESKQDESGMPNNRFLAERTGGTYSTLKVQPAELEDSGVYFCASSQLDRGSNGYTFGSGTRLTVV.

This clone was seen once. The CDR3 DNA reads TGTGCCAGCCAGAGCTTCGGAACTAATAACCGGCATGGCTACACCTTC. Residues: CASQSFGTNNRHGYTF. The rearrangement joins TRBV19 to TRBJ1-2; no clear D gene. CDR3 length: 16 residues. Germline V CDR1 and CDR2: LNHDA, SQIVND (reference sequence). V was clipped by 9 bases and J by 6 bases, with 26 bases between them.

The chain links TRBV11-2 to TRBJ1-3; no clear D gene. The CDR3 length is 17 residues. Germline lookup yields CDR1 SGHAT and CDR2 FQNNGV. V lost 2 bases, J lost 0 bases, and 14 bases lay in between. CDR3 sequence: CASSLSGPRYSGNTIYF. Here the CDR3 DNA reads TGTGCCAGCAGCTTATCAGGTCCGAGATACTCTGGAAACACCATATATTTT. Using reference TRBV11-2 and TRBJ1-3 for the parts outside the CDR3, the full variable domain is EAGVAQSPRYKIIEKRQSVAFWCNPISGHATLYWYQQILGQGPKLLIQFQNNGVVDDSQLPKDRFSAERLKGVDSTLKIQPAKLEDSAVYLCASSLSGPRYSGNTIYFGEGSWLTVV.

V gene TRBV6-1 combines with J gene TRBJ1-2, with a weak D call TRBD1 (6 bases). Germline CDR1 and CDR2: MNHNS and SASEGT. This CDR3 contains 14 residues. V lost 5 bases and J lost 3, with 13 bases in between. The chain's CDR3 is CASSTTGPYYGYTF. CDR3 coding DNA: TGTGCCAGCAGTACCACAGGGCCCTACTATGGCTACACCTTC.

V gene TRBV5-1 combines with J gene TRBJ2-3; tentative D call: TRBD2 (7 bases). Trimming removed 2 bases from V and 2 bases from J, with 12 bases in between. Looked up from germline, CDR1 is SGHRS and CDR2 is YFSETQ. The CDR3 is made up of 15 amino acids. CDR3 nucleotides: TGCGCCAGCAGCTTCGGGGGGCCACTCACAGATACGCAGTATTTT. It encodes CASSFGGPLTDTQYF.

V usage is TRBV6-5 and J usage is TRBJ2-1; TRBD1 aligns across 7 bases. The CDR3 covers 15 residues. Trimming took 6 bases from V and 3 from J; bases not matched to a gene: 8. CDR1 is MNHEY and CDR2 is SVGAGI in the germline V gene. The CDR3 nucleotides read TGTGCCAGCAGCACCGGGACAGCCTTCTACAATGAGCAGTTCTTC. Protein sequence: CASSTGTAFYNEQFF.

The sample holds a few counts of this clone. V and J are TRBV19 and TRBJ1-1; D not certain. Trimming pared 0 bases from V and 0 bases from J, leaving 14 bases between. The germline V gene encodes CDR1 LNHDA and CDR2 SQIVND (reference sequence). The CDR3 loop spans 17 amino acids. CDR3 sequence reads: CASSIDSEEGMNTEAFF. The CDR3, as DNA: TGTGCCAGTAGTATAGATTCTGAGGAGGGAATGAACACTGAAGCTTTCTTT.

This rearrangement joins TRBV7-3 to TRBJ2-1; the D gene is possibly TRBD2 (6 bases). Trimming pared 1 base from V and 0 bases from J, leaving 13 bases between. Looked up from germline, CDR1 is SGHTA and CDR2 is FQGTGA. The CDR3 has 17 amino acids. The CDR3 bases are TGTGCCAGCAGCTTAATCGGCGGGGCCAGCTCCTACAATGAGCAGTTCTTC. Protein: CASSLIGGASSYNEQFF. Full variable domain (missing parts from reference TRBV7-3 and TRBJ2-1): GAGVSQTPSNKVTEKGKYVELRCDPISGHTALYWYRQSLGQGPEFLIYFQGTGAADDSGLPNDRFFAVRPEGSVSTLKIQRTERGDSAVYLCASSLIGGASSYNEQFFGPGTRLTVL.

V is TRBV28 and J is TRBJ2-2; 8 nucleotides agree with TRBD1. The junction had 19 bases not matched to a gene; V was cut back by 5 bases and J by 2 bases. The V gene's germline CDR1 is MDHEN and CDR2 SYDVKM. This CDR3 is 20 amino acids long. This chain's CDR3 is CASSLYPTSDRGVNTGELFF. DNA of the CDR3: TGTGCCAGCAGTCTCTATCCCACCTCAGACAGGGGCGTAAACACCGGGGAGCTGTTTTTT.